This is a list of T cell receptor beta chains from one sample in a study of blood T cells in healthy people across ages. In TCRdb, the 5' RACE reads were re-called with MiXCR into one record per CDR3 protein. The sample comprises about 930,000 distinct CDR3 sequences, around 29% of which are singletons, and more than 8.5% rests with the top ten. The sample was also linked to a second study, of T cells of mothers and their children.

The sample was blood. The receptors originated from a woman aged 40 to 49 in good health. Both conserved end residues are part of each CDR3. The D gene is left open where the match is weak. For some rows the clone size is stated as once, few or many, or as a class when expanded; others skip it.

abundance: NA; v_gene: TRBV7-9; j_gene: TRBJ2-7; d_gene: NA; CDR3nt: TGTGCCAGCACCCCTCCGGGGGCCGAGCAGTACTTC; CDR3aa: CASTPPGAEQYF
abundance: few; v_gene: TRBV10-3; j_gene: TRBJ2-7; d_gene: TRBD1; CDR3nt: TGTGCCATCAGTTCAGGACAGGGCGAGGAGCAGTACTTC; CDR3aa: CAISSGQGEEQYF
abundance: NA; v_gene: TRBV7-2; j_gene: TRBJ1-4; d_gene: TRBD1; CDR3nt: TGTGCCAGCAGCTCAGGGGGGGGTAATGAAAAACTGTTTTTT; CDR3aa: CASSSGGGNEKLFF
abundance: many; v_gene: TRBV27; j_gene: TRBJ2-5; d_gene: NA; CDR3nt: TGTGCCAGCAGTCCGAGCTACTCAAGTTACCTTCAAGAGACCCAGTACTTC; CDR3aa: CASSPSYSSYLQETQYF
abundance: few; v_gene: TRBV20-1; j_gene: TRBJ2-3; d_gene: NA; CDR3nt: TGCAGGCCCCAGGGAATAGCTACGCAGTATTTT; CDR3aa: CRPQGIATQYF
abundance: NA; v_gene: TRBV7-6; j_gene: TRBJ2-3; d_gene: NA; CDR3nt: TGTGCCAGCAGCTTATTTTCGTTGGGCCTCACAGGTACGCAGTATTTT; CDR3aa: CASSLFSLGLTGTQYF
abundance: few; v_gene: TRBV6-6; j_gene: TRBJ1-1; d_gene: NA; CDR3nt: TGTGCCAGCACTCCCGAGGGGCAGGCCGGAGGCACTGAAGCTTTCTTT; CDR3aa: CASTPEGQAGGTEAFF
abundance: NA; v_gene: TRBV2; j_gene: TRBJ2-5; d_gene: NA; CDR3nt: TGTGCCAGCAGCGTGGACAGTTTTGGGGGAAAAGAGACCCAGTACTTC; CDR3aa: CASSVDSFGGKETQYF
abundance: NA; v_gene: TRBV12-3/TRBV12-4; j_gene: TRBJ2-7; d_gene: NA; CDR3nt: TGTGCCAGCAGGCTAAGGGGGGGCGGCTTAACGCTCTCCAATGAGCAGTACTTC; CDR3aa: CASRLRGGGLTLSNEQYF
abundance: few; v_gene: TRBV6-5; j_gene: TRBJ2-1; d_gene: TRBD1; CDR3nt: TGTGCCAGCAGTTACTCAGGGACAGGGCGTATCAATGAGCAGTTCTTC; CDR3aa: CASSYSGTGRINEQFF
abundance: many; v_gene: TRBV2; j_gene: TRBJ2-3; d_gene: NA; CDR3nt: TGTGCCAGCAGTGAAGGGACGACCGATACGCAGTATTTT; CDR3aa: CASSEGTTDTQYF
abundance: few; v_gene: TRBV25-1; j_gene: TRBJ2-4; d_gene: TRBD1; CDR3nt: TGTGCCAGCAGTCCCTTTAAAACAACTCCACGGGGACAGTGGGCCAAAAACATTCAGTACTTC; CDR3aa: CASSPFKTTPRGQWAKNIQYF
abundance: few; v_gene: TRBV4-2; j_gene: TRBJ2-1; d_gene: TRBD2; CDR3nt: TGTGCCAGCAGCCAGAGACTAGCGGGGGGGATGAGCTCCTACAATGAGCAGTTCTTC; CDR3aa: CASSQRLAGGMSSYNEQFF
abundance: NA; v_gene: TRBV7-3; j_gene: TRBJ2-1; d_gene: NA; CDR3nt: TGTACCAGCAGCTTAGCGGAGGGTGAGCAGTTCTTC; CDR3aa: CTSSLAEGEQFF
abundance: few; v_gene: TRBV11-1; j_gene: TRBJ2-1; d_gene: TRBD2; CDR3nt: TGTGCCAGCAGCTCAAGACTAGCGGGGGACAATGAGCAGTTCTTC; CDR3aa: CASSSRLAGDNEQFF
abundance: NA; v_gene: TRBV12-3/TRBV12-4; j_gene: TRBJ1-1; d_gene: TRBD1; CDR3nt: TGTGCCAGCAGTCCGGACAGGCATAACACTGAAGCTTTCTTT; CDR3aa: CASSPDRHNTEAFF
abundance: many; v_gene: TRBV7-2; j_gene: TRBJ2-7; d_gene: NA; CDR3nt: TGTGCCAGCAGCGGCCTCCGGGACGGTCCGTACGAGCAGTACTTC; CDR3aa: CASSGLRDGPYEQYF
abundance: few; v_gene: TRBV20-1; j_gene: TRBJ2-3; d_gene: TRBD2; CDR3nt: TGCAGTGCGGGCCGGGGGGCAGATACGCAGTATTTT; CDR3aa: CSAGRGADTQYF
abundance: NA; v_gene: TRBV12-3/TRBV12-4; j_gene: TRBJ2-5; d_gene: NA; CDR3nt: TGTGCCAGCAGTTTCGGGGGAGGAGTTGGGGAGACCCAGTACTTC; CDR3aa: CASSFGGGVGETQYF
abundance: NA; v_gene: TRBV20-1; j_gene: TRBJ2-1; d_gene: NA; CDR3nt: TGCAGTGCTAGGGGATGGTCTCCCTACAATGAGCAGTTCTTC; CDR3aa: CSARGWSPYNEQFF
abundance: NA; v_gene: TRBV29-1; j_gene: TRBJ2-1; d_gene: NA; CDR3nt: TGCAGCGTTGGAGACGGGTCCTCGGCGGATGAGCAGTTCTTC; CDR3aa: CSVGDGSSADEQFF
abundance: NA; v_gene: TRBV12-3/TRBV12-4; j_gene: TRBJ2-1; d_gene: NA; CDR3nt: TGTGCCAGCAGGGGCAGTGGAGGGGGCTCCTACAATGAGCAGTTCTTC; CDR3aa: CASRGSGGGSYNEQFF
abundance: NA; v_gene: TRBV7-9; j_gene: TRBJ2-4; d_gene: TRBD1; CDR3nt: TGTGCCAGCAGCCCCGGACAGGGGGAGGCCAAAAACATTCAGTACTTC; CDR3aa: CASSPGQGEAKNIQYF
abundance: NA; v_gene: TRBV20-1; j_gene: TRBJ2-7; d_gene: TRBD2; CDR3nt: TGCAGTGCTAGGAGAATAGCGGGGGCTGCCTACGAGCAGTACTTC; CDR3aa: CSARRIAGAAYEQYF
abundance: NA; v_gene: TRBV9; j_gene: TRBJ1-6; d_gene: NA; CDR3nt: TGTGCCAGCAGCACCGCGGATTCACCCCTCCACTTT; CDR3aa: CASSTADSPLHF
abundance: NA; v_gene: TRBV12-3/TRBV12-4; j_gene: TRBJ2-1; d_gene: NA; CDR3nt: TGTGCCAGCAGTTTAGGTCCCGAAGATGAGCAGTTCTTC; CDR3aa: CASSLGPEDEQFF
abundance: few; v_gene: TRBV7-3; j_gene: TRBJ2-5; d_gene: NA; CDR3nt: TGTGCCAGCAGCCAAACAACAGGAGAGACCCAGTACTTC; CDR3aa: CASSQTTGETQYF
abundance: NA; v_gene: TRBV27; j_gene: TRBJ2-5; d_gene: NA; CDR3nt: TGTGCCAGCAGTTTTTTCGGCCAGCAGCAGTACTTC; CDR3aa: CASSFFGQQQYF
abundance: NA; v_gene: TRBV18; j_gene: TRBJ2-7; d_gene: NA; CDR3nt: TGTGCCAGCTCACTCAATACCGGGACCGCACTCTACGAGCAGTACTTC; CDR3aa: CASSLNTGTALYEQYF
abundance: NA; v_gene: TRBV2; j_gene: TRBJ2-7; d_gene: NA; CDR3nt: TGTGCCAGCGGTTATTCCTACGAGCAGTACTTC; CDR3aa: CASGYSYEQYF
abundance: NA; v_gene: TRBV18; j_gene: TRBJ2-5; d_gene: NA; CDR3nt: TGTGCCGGCTCACCCCAGGGGCGCCAAGAGACCCAGTACTTC; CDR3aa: CAGSPQGRQETQYF
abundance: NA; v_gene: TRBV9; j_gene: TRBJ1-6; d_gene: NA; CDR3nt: TGTGCCAGCAGCCCAGGGACCGGGAGGATAGGCCTCCACTTT; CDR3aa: CASSPGTGRIGLHF
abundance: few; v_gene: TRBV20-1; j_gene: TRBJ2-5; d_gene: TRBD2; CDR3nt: TGCAGTGCTAGAGATGGTCGGCGGGGGGATAGGGGGACCCAGTACTTC; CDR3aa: CSARDGRRGDRGTQYF
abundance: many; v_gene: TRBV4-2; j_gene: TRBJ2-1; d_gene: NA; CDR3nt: TGTGCCAGCAGCCAAGTGGGGGAGGAGCAGTTCTTC; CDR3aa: CASSQVGEEQFF
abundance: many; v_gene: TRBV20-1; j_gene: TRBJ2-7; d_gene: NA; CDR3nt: TGCAGTGCTAGAGCGGATTCTAACTCCTACGAGCAGTACTTC; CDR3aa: CSARADSNSYEQYF
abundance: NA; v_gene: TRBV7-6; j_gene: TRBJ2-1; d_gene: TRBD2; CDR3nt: TGTGCCAGCAGCTCGCGGGATCTAGCGGGGGGCCGGTACAATGAGCAGTTCTTC; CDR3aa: CASSSRDLAGGRYNEQFF
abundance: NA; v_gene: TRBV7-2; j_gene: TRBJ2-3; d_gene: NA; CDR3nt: TGTGCCAGCAGCCCGGTCGGCACAGATACGCAGTATTTT; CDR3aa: CASSPVGTDTQYF
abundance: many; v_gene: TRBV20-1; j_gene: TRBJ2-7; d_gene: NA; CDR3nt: TGCAGTGCTAGAGCGGGGGCCCGTTCCCCCTACGAGCAGTACTTC; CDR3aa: CSARAGARSPYEQYF
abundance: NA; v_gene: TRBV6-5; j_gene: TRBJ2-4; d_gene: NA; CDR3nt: TGTGCCAGCAGTCGGGGGTTAGCCAAAAACATTCAGTACTTC; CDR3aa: CASSRGLAKNIQYF
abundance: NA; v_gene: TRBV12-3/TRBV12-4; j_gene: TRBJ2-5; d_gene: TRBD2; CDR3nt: TGTGCCAGCAGTGATGGACTAGCGGGGGTTGAGACCCAGTACTTC; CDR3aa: CASSDGLAGVETQYF
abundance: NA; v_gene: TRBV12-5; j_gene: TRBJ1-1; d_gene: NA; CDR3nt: TGTGCTAGTGGTTTTGGGGGTTTCGGAAACACTGAAGCTTTCTTT; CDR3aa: CASGFGGFGNTEAFF
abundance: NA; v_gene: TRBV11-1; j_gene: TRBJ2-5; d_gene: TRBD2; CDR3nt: TGTGCCAGCAGCTTCTTCCCTAGCGGGGGCAATGAGCAGTACTTC; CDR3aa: CASSFFPSGGNEQYF
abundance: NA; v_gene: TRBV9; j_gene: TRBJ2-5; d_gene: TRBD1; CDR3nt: TGTGCCAGCAGCCCCGGGACAGGGGGCTTCCAAGAGACCCAGTACTTC; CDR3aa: CASSPGTGGFQETQYF
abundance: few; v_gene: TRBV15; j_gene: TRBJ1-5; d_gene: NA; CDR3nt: TGTGCCACCCAGGCAGGTAGCAATCAGCCCCAGCATTTT; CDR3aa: CATQAGSNQPQHF
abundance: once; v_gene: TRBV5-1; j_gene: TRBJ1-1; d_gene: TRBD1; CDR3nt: TGCGCCAGCAGCTGGGGGGACAGGTTAAACACTGAAGCTTTCTTT; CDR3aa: CASSWGDRLNTEAFF
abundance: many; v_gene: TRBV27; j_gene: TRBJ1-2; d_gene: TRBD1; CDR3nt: TGTGCCAGCAGCGCATATTCGGGACAGGGGTTCAGTGGCTACACCTTC; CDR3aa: CASSAYSGQGFSGYTF
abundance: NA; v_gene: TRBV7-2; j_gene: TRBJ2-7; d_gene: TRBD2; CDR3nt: TGTGCCAGCAGCTTAGGAGGCGGGGGGCCCTACGAGCAGTACTTC; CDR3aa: CASSLGGGGPYEQYF
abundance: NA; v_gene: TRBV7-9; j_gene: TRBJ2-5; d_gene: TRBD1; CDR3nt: TGTGCCAGCAGCTCACCACAGGGGGGAGAGACCCAGTACTTC; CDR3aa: CASSSPQGGETQYF
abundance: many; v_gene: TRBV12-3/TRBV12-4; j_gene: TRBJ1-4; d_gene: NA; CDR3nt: TGTGCCAGCAGTTTGGGGAGGGGCCAGAGGAATGAAAAACTGTTTTTT; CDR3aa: CASSLGRGQRNEKLFF
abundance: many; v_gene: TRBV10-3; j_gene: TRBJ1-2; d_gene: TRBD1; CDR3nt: TGTGCCACCCAGGGGGGGCAGGGTGTCTATGGCTACACCTTC; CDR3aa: CATQGGQGVYGYTF
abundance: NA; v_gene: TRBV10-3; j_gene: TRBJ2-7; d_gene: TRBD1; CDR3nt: TGTGCCATCAGTGAGATGGGACAGGGTACTGAGCAGTACTTC; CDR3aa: CAISEMGQGTEQYF
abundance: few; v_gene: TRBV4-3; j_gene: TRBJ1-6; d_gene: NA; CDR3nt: TGCGCCAGCAGCCAAGGGGGGAGAGTCGATTCACCCCTCCACTTT; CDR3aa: CASSQGGRVDSPLHF
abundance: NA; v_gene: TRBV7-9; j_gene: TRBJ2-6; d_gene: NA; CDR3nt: TGTGCCAGCAGCTTAGGGAGGGGGCCGAGCTCTGGGGCCAACATCCTGACTTTC; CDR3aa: CASSLGRGPSSGANILTF
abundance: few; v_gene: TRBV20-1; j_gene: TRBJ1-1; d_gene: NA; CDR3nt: TGCAGTGCTGTCGGGGGGGTGAACACTGAAGCTTTCTTT; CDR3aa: CSAVGGVNTEAFF
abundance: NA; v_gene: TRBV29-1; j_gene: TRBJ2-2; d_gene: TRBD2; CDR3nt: TGCAGCGGGGGACTAGAGAACACCGGGGAGCTGTTTTTT; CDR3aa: CSGGLENTGELFF
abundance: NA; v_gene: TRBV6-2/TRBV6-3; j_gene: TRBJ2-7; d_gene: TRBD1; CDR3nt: TGTGCCAGCAGTTACTCGAAGGACAGGGGGGGCCACGAGCAGTACTTC; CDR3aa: CASSYSKDRGGHEQYF
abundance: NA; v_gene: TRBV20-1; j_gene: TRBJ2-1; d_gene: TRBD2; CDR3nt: TGCAGTGCTGGAGGTTTATGGACTAGCGGGGTCAACAATGAGCAGTTCTTC; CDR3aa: CSAGGLWTSGVNNEQFF
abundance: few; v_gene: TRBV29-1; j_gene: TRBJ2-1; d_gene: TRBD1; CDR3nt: TGCAGCGTAGCCGGGACAGGGGGCTTGAGCTCCTACAATGAGCAGTTCTTC; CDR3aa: CSVAGTGGLSSYNEQFF
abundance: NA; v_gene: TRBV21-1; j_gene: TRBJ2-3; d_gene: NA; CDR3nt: TGTGCCAGCAGCAAACCCAGCATGGAGGGATCAGATACGCAGTATTTT; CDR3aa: CASSKPSMEGSDTQYF
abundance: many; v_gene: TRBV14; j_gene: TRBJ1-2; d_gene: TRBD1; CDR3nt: TGTGCCAGCAGCCGACAGGGTTTATCGGAGGGCTACACCTTC; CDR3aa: CASSRQGLSEGYTF